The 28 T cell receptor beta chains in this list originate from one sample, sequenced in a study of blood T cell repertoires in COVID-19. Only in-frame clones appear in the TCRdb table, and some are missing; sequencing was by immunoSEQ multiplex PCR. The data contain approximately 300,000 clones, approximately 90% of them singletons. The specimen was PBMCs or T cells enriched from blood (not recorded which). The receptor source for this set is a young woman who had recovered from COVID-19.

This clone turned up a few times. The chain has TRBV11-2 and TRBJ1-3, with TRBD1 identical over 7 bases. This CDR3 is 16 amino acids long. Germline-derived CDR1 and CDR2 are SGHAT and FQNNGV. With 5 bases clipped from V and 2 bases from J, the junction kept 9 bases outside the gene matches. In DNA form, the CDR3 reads TGTGCCAGCAGCGTCCGACAGGGAACAGCTGGAAACACCATATATTTT. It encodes CASSVRQGTAGNTIYF.

The CDR3 sequence: CASSSPPNYGYTF. The DNA of the CDR3 is TGCGCCAGCAGCTCTCCCCCTAACTATGGCTACACCTTC. This chain links TRBV5-1 with TRBJ1-2, with D unclear. V dropped 3 bases and J dropped 0 bases, with 6 bases sitting between them. The CDR3 is 13 residues long. CDR1 is SGHRS, CDR2 YFSETQ, per germline.

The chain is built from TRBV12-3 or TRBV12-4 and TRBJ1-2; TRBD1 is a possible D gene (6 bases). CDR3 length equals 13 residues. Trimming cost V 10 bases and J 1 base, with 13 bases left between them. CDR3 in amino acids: CATSIQGNYGYTF. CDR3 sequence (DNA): TGTGCCACTAGCATACAGGGTAACTATGGCTACACCTTC.

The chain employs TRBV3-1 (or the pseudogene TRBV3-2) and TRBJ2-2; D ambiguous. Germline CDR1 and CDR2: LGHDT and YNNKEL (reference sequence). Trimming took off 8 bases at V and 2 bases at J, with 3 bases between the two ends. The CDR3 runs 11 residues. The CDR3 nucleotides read TGTGCCAGCGGCAACACCGGGGAGCTGTTTTTT. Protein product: CASGNTGELFF.

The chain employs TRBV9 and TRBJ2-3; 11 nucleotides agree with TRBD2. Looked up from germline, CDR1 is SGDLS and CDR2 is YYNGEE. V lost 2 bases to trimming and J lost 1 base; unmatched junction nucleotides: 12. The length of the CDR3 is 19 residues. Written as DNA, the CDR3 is TGTGCCAGCAGCGTTCCCCGTAGCGGGAGGGCCGGGGGCACAGATACGCAGTATTTT. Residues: CASSVPRSGRAGGTDTQYF.

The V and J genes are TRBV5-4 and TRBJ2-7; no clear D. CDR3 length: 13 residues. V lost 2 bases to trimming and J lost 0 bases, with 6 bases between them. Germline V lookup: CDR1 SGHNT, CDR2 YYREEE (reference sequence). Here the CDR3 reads CASSFMSSYEQYF. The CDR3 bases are TGTGCCAGCAGCTTTATGAGCTCCTACGAGCAGTACTTC.

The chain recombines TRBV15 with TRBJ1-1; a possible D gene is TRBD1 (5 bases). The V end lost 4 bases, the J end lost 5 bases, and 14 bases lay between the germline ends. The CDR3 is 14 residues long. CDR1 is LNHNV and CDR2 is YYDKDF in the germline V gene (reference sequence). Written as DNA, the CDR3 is TGTGCCACCAGCATCAGAGCAGGGTCGACTGAAGCTTTCTTT. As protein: CATSIRAGSTEAFF.

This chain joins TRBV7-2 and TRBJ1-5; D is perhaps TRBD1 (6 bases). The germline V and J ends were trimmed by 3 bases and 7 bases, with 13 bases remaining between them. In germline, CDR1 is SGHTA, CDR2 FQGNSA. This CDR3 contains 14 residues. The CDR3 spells CASSLGQTGQPQHF. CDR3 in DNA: TGTGCCAGCAGCTTGGGACAAACCGGACAGCCCCAGCATTTT.

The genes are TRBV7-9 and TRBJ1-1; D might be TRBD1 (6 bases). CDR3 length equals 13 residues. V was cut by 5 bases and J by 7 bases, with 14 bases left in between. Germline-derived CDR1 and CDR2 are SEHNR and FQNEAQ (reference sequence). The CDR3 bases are TGTGCCAGCAGCCCCAAGGACAGCCTTGAAGCTTTCTTT. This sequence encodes CASSPKDSLEAFF.

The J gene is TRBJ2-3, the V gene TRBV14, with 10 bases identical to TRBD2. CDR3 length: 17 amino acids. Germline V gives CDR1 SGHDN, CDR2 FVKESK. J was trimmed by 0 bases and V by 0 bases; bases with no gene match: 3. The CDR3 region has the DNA TGTGCCAGCAGCCAAGATCTAGCGGGGGACAGCACAGATACGCAGTATTTT. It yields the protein CASSQDLAGDSTDTQYF.

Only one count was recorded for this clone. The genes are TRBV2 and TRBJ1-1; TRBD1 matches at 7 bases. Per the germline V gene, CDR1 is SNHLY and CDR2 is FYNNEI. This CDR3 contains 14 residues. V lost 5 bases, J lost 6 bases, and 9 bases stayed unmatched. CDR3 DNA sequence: TGTGCCAGCAGTCAAAGCAGGACAGGCGCTGAAGCTTTCTTT. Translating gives CASSQSRTGAEAFF.

The CDR3 nucleotides read TGTGCCAGCAGCTTAACAACAGGTATCTCCAACTATGGCTACACCTTC. It specifies CASSLTTGISNYGYTF. The chain has TRBV11-2 and TRBJ1-2; a weak D match, TRBD1 (5 bases). There are 16 residues in the CDR3. The V gene lost 2 bases and the J gene lost 2 bases, with 15 bases spanning the gap. From germline, CDR1 is SGHAT and CDR2 FQNNGV.

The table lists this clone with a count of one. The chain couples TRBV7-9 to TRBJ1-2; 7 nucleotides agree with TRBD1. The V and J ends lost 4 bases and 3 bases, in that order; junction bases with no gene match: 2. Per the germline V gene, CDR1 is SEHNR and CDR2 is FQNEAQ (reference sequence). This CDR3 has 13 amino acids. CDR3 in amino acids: CASSSGTDYGYTF. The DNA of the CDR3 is TGTGCCAGCAGCTCCGGGACAGACTATGGCTACACCTTC.

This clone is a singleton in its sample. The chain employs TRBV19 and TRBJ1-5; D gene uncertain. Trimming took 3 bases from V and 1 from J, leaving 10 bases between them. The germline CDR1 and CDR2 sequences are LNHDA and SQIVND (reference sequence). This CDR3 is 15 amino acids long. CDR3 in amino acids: CASSMEGGSNQPQHF. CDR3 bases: TGTGCCAGTAGTATGGAGGGAGGGAGCAATCAGCCCCAGCATTTT.

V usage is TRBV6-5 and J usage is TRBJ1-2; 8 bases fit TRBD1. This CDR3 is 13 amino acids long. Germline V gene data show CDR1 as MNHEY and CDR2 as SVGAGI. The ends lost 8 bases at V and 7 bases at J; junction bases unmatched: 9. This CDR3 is CASAPRGQGGYTF. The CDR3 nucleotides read TGTGCCAGCGCACCCAGGGGGCAAGGTGGCTACACCTTC.

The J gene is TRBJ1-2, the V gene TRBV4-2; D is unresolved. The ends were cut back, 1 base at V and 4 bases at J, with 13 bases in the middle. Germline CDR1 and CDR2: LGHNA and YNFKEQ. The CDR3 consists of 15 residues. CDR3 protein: CASSQAPPGSYGYTF. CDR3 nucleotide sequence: TGTGCCAGCAGCCAAGCCCCCCCGGGTAGCTATGGCTACACCTTC.

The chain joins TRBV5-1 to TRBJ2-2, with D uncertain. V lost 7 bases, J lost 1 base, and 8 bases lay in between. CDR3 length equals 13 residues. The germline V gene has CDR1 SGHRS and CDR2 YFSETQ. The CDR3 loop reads CASSHRNTGELFF. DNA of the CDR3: TGCGCCAGCTCCCACAGGAACACCGGGGAGCTGTTTTTT.

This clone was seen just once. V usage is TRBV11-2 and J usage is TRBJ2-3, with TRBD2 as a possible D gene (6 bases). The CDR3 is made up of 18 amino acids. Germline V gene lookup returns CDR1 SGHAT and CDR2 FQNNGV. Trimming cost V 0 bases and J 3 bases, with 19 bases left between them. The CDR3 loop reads CASSLDLWRAWETDTQYF. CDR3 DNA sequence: TGTGCCAGCAGCTTAGATCTTTGGAGGGCTTGGGAGACAGATACGCAGTATTTT.

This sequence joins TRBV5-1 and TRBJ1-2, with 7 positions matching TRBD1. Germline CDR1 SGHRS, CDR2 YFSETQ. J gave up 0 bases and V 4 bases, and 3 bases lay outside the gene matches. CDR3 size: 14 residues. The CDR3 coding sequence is TGCGCCAGCAGCACCGGACAGGCTAACTATGGCTACACCTTC. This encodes CASSTGQANYGYTF. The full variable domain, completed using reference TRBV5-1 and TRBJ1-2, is KAGVTQTPRYLIKTRGQQVTLSCSPISGHRSVSWYQQTPGQGLQFLFEYFSETQRNKGNFPGRFSGRQFSNSRSEMNVSTLELGDSALYLCASSTGQANYGYTFGSGTRLTVV.

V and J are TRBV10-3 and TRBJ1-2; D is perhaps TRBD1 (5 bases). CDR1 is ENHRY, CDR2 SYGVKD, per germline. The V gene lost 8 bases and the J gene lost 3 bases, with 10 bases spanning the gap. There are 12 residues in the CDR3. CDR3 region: CAIPQDHYGYTF. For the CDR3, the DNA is TGTGCCATCCCACAGGACCACTATGGCTACACCTTC.

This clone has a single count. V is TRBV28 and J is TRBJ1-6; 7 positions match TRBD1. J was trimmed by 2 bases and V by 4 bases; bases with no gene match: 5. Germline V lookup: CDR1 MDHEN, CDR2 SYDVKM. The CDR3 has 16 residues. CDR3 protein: CASSYRQGTYNSPLHF. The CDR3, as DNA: TGTGCCAGCAGTTACCGACAGGGCACCTATAATTCACCCCTCCACTTT.

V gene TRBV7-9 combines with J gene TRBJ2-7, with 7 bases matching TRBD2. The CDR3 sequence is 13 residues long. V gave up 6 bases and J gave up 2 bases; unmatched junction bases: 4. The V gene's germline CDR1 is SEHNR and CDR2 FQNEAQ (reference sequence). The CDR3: CASSSGRTYEQYF. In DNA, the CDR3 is TGTGCCAGCAGTAGCGGGCGAACCTACGAGCAGTACTTC.

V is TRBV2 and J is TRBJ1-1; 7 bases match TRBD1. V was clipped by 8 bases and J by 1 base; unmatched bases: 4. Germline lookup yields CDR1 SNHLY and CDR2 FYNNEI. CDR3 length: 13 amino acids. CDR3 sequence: CASSGQKNTEAFF. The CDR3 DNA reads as TGTGCCAGCTCGGGACAGAAGAACACTGAAGCTTTCTTT.

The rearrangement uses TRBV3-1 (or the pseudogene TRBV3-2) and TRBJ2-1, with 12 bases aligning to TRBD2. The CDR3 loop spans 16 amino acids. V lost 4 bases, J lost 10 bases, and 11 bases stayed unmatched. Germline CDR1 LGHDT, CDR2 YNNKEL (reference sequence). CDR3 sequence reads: CASSPHPGLAGGEQFF. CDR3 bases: TGTGCCAGCAGCCCGCACCCGGGACTAGCGGGCGGAGAGCAGTTCTTC.

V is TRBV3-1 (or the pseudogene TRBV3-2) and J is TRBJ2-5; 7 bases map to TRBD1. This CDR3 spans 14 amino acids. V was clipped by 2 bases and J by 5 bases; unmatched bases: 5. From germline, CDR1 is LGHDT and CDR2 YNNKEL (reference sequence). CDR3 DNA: TGTGCCAGCAGCCAATCGGGCAGGGGGGAGACCCAGTACTTC. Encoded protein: CASSQSGRGETQYF.

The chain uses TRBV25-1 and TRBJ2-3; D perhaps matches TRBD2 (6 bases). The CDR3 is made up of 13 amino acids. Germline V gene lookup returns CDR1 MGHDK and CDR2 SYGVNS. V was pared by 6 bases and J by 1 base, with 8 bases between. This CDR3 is CASSWGGTDTQYF. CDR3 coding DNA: TGTGCCAGCAGCTGGGGGGGCACAGATACGCAGTATTTT.

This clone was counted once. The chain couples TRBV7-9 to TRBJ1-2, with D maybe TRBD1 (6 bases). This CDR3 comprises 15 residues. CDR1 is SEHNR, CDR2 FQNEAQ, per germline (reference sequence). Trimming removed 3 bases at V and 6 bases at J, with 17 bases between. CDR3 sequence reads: CASSFGQPTDNGYTF. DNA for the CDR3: TGTGCCAGCAGCTTTGGACAGCCGACAGATAATGGCTACACCTTC.

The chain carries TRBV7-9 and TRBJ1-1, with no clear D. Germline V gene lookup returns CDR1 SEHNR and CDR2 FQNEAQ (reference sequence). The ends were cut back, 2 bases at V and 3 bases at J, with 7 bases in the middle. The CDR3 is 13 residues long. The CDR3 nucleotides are TGTGCCAGCAGCTTAATGCGGGACACTGAAGCTTTCTTT. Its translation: CASSLMRDTEAFF.